This T cell receptor beta chain was sequenced during a study of blood T cell repertoires in COVID-19. Study summary: Sites across the United States, Italy and Spain contributed samples from acute and convalescent COVID-19. The analysed material was cDNA or gDNA that came from T cells, B-cell-depleted T cells, or PBMCs.

Libraries were prepared by immunoSEQ multiplex PCR; TCRdb keeps only in-frame clonotypes and omits some of them. The sample records fewer than 250,000 clones, 85% to 90% being singletons. The junction had 8 bases not matched to a gene; V was cut back by 2 bases and J by 6 bases. There are 17 residues in the CDR3. The receptor was isolated from a woman aged 55 to 70 with acute or convalescent COVID-19. The sequenced sample consisted of peripheral blood. The chain has TRBV23-1 and TRBJ1-4; 11 bases agree with TRBD1. TRBV23-1 is reported as an ORF; its role is uncertain. CDR3 residues: CASSQKERTGGYEKLFF. As DNA, the CDR3 is TGCGCCAGCAGTCAAAAAGAGAGGACAGGGGGCTATGAAAAACTGTTTTTT.